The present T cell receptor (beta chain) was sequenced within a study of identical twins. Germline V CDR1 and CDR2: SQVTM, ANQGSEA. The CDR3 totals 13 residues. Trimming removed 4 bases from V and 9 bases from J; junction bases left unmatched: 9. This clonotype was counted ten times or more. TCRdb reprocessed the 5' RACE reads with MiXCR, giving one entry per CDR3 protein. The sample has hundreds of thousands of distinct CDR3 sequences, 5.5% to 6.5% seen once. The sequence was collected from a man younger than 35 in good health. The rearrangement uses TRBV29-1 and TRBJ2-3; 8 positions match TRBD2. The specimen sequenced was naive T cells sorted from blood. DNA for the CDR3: TGCAGCGTTGTCGGGAGGGTCATAGAAACGCAGTATTTT. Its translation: CSVVGRVIETQYF.